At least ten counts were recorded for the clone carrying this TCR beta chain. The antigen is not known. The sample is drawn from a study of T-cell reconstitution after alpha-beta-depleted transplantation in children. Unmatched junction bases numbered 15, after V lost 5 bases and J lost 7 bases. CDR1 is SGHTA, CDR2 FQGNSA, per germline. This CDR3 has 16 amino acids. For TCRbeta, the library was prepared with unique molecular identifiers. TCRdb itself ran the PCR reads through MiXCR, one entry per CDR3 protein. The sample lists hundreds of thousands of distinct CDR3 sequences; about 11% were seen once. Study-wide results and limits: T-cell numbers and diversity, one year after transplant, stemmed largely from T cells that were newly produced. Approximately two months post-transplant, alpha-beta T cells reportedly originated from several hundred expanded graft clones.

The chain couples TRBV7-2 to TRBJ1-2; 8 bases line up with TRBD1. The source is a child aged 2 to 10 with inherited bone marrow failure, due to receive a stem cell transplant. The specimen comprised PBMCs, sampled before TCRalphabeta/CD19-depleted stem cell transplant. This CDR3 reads CASSRGGQGAMSGYTF. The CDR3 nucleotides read TGTGCCAGCAGCAGGGGAGGGCAGGGGGCTATGAGTGGCTACACCTTC.